The 21 T cell receptor beta chains in this list originate from one sample, sequenced in a study of human T cells and chemical hapten exposure. Time point indicated: pre-sensitization, week 0. As for treatment: therapeutic diphenylcyclopropenone sensitization with weekly scalp DPC. TCRdb re-analysed the RACE reads in MiXCR, keeping a single row per CDR3 protein. The sample records about 260,000 distinct CDR3 sequences, about 8.6% being singletons. The starting material was whole blood, obtained in connection with sensitization to the hapten diphenylcyclopropenone (DPC). The receptors originated from a woman in her thirties or forties with alopecia areata. Some clones in this sample may be carry-over from other donors' samples.

The gene calls are TRBV4-3 and TRBJ1-2; D is possibly TRBD1 (5 bases). Germline-derived CDR1 and CDR2 are LGHNA and YSLEER. The V end was cut by 1 base, the J end by 5 bases, with 14 bases between. The CDR3 is made up of 15 amino acids. The CDR3 sequence: CASSQVSGTLYGYTF. CDR3 DNA sequence: TGCGCCAGCAGCCAAGTCTCCGGGACGCTGTATGGCTACACCTTC.

This clonotype has ten or more counts. This chain uses TRBV24-1 with TRBJ2-7; 11 bases are a match to TRBD1. Germline assignment: CDR1 KGHDR and CDR2 SFDVKD. Trimming cost V 6 bases and J 6 bases; bases outside gene matches: 6. The CDR3 contains 14 residues. Here the CDR3 reads CATSKHGTGGEQYF. The CDR3 bases are TGTGCCACCAGTAAGCATGGGACAGGGGGCGAGCAGTACTTC.

Comment on this clonotype: Compared with germline, one end of the junction differs, possibly owing to a read error. The CDR3 DNA sequence: TGTGCCATCAGCCAGGGACTCCTTTATGGCTACATCTTC. Its protein is CAISQGLLYGYIF. The chain couples TRBV10-3 to TRBJ1-2; D might be TRBD1 (5 bases). CDR3 length equals 13 residues. The germline CDR1 and CDR2 sequences are ENHRY and SYGVKD.

This chain uses TRBV6-1 with TRBJ2-7, with TRBD2 identical over 10 bases. V was pared by 0 bases and J by 4 bases, with 6 bases of the junction left unmatched. This CDR3 contains 16 residues. Germline lookup yields CDR1 MNHNS and CDR2 SASEGT. In DNA, the CDR3 is TGTGCCAGCAGTGAAGCGCTGGCTAGCGGGAGTTACGAGCAGTACTTC. The encoded protein is CASSEALASGSYEQYF.

There are a few counts of this clonotype. The genes are TRBV9 and TRBJ2-2; 8 nucleotides align to TRBD1. The germline V gene has CDR1 SGDLS and CDR2 YYNGEE. This CDR3 contains 15 residues. J lost 6 bases, V lost 4 bases, and 8 bases had no gene match. The CDR3 sequence is CASSLGTGDPGELFF. In DNA, the CDR3 is TGTGCCAGCAGCCTAGGGACAGGAGACCCCGGGGAGCTGTTTTTT.

This clonotype was seen only a few times. The chain couples TRBV18 to TRBJ2-7; D gene unclear. CDR3 length: 15 amino acids. Germline CDR1 KGHSH, CDR2 LQKENI. V lost 3 bases to trimming and J lost 1 base, with 13 bases between them. DNA for the CDR3: TGTGCCAGCTCACCCGGCGACGAGCGATCCTACGAGCAGTACTTC. Amino acids: CASSPGDERSYEQYF.

This clonotype was observed a single time. V usage is TRBV6-6 and J usage is TRBJ1-5; D may be TRBD1 (6 bases). V was cut by 8 bases and J by 4 bases, with 15 bases left in between. The CDR3 contains 14 residues. The germline V gene encodes CDR1 MNHNY and CDR2 SVGAGI (reference sequence). The CDR3 reads CASSQRGLNQPQHF. In nucleotides, the CDR3 is TGTGCCAGCTCCCAACGGGGGCTGAATCAGCCCCAGCATTTT.

The sample holds one count of this clonotype. Germline is not matched at one junction end, which may reflect a read error. The CDR3 sequence: CSAPKGFSSDEQYF. As DNA, the CDR3 is TGCAGTGCTCCTAAGGGATTTTCCTCCGACGAGCAGTACTTC. The J gene is TRBJ2-7, the V gene TRBV20-1, with D hard to call. Germline CDR1 and CDR2: DFQATT and SNEGSKA (reference sequence). The CDR3 consists of 14 residues.

The sample holds one count of this clonotype. J is TRBJ1-1 and V is TRBV4-1; D gene uncertain. The CDR3 is 15 amino acids. From germline, CDR1 is MGHRA and CDR2 YSYEKL. Trimming removed 5 bases from V and 0 bases from J, with 13 bases in between. The CDR3 region is CASSKGEAVNTEAFF. CDR3 DNA: TGCGCCAGCAGCAAAGGTGAGGCGGTGAACACTGAAGCTTTCTTT.

This chain links TRBV6-1 with TRBJ2-7, with a weak D call TRBD1 (5 bases). The CDR3 is made up of 15 amino acids. Germline V gene sequence: CDR1 MNHNS, CDR2 SASEGT. The germline V and J ends were trimmed by 1 base and 2 bases, with 12 bases remaining between them. The CDR3 DNA is TGTGCCAGCAGTGAAGGCCCAGGGAACCCCTACGAGCAGTACTTC. Its protein is CASSEGPGNPYEQYF.

This clonotype was observed at least ten times. V is TRBV7-9 and J is TRBJ1-1, with no clear D. From germline, CDR1 is SEHNR and CDR2 FQNEAQ (reference sequence). With 2 bases removed from V and 0 bases from J, the gap between germline ends came to 7 bases. The CDR3 runs to 14 residues. CDR3 sequence reads: CASSLMSMNTEAFF. In nucleotides, the CDR3 is TGTGCCAGCAGCTTAATGAGTATGAACACTGAAGCTTTCTTT.

This clonotype has a single count. Given the absence of the conserved phenylalanine or tryptophan at the CDR3 end, a read error is likely. The chain carries TRBV5-1 and TRBJ2-5; 8 nucleotides line up with TRBD1. Germline trimming cut 7 bases from V and 4 bases from J; bases unmatched to any gene: 12. Germline V gene data show CDR1 as SGHRS and CDR2 as YFSETQ. The CDR3 is made up of 15 amino acids. The CDR3 nucleotides read TGCGCCAGCGGCGATGCAGGGGGCTTCCTAGAGACCCAGTACTAC. It encodes CASGDAGGFLETQYY.

This clonotype occurred a few times. The V call is TRBV9, the J call TRBJ2-2; possible D gene TRBD2, 5 bases. V lost 0 bases to trimming and J lost 3 bases, with 9 bases between them. The CDR3 consists of 15 residues. The germline V gene encodes CDR1 SGDLS and CDR2 YYNGEE. The CDR3 region has the DNA TGTGCCAGCAGCGTAGACGGACTTTACACCGGGGAGCTGTTTTTT. This translates into CASSVDGLYTGELFF.

The chain carries TRBV7-2 and TRBJ2-3; 11 nucleotides line up with TRBD2. With 8 bases clipped from V and 3 bases from J, the junction kept 10 bases outside the gene matches. This CDR3 region has 16 residues. Germline loops: CDR1 SGHTA, CDR2 FQGNSA. CDR3 DNA sequence: TGTGCCAGCCAAAACCGACTAGCGGGACCGACAGATACGCAGTATTTT. Translating gives CASQNRLAGPTDTQYF.

This clonotype was counted ten times or more. V usage is TRBV20-1 and J usage is TRBJ2-3; 9 nucleotides agree with TRBD2. CDR3 size: 16 residues. Trimming removed 3 bases from V and 2 bases from J; junction bases left unmatched: 9. Germline lookup yields CDR1 DFQATT and CDR2 SNEGSKA (reference sequence). CDR3 nucleotides: TGCAGTGCTAGTGTAGTGGGGACTAGCAACACAGATACGCAGTATTTT. Encoded protein: CSASVVGTSNTDTQYF.

This clonotype occurred a few times. J is TRBJ2-7 and V is TRBV12-3 or TRBV12-4, with 8 positions matching TRBD1. V lost 1 base and J lost 2; bases outside the gene matches: 4. The CDR3 contains 15 residues. CDR3 coding DNA: TGTGCCAGCAGTTTAGGACAGGGGACCACCTACGAGCAGTACTTC. It yields the protein CASSLGQGTTYEQYF.

The chain recombines TRBV25-1 with TRBJ2-3; 12 positions agree with TRBD2. V dropped 3 bases and J dropped 2; count of bases not matched to a gene: 3. CDR1 is MGHDK, CDR2 SYGVNS, per germline. The CDR3 consists of 16 residues. The CDR3 here is CASSDTSGRYTDTQYF. For the CDR3, the DNA is TGTGCCAGCAGTGATACTAGCGGGAGGTACACAGATACGCAGTATTTT.

This clonotype has ten or more counts. This chain connects TRBV5-1 to TRBJ2-7; TRBD1 aligns across 7 bases. J was trimmed by 2 bases and V by 4 bases; bases with no gene match: 6. This CDR3 spans 14 amino acids. Germline CDR1 is SGHRS and CDR2 is YFSETQ. The CDR3 loop is CASSQGQNPYEQYF. The CDR3 DNA follows: TGCGCCAGCAGCCAGGGACAGAACCCCTACGAGCAGTACTTC.

Points on this clonotype: A much bigger clone sits one base away, suggesting this may be a read error. The CDR3 DNA follows: TGTGCCAGCGGTAACAGGGAAGGGGGCAATCAGCCCCAGCATTTT. Translating it yields CASGNREGGNQPQHF. The chain couples TRBV3-1 to TRBJ1-5; tentatively, D is TRBD1 (6 bases). The germline V gene has CDR1 LGHDT and CDR2 YNNKEL (reference sequence). Trimming removed 8 bases from V and 2 bases from J, with 16 bases in between. The CDR3 runs to 15 residues.

This clonotype was detected ten times or more. The chain links TRBV6-1 to TRBJ1-5; 7 bases line up with TRBD1. The junction had 6 bases not matched to a gene; V was cut back by 4 bases and J by 3 bases. The CDR3 has 15 amino acids. Germline values: CDR1 MNHNS, CDR2 SASEGT. This chain's CDR3 is CASSGWTGPNQPQHF. CDR3 sequence (DNA): TGTGCCAGCAGTGGCTGGACAGGCCCCAATCAGCCCCAGCATTTT.

This clonotype has a handful of counts. The J gene is TRBJ2-7, the V gene TRBV28; the D gene is possibly TRBD1 (5 bases). This CDR3 has 14 residues. V lost 2 bases and J lost 6, with 14 bases in between. Germline-derived CDR1 and CDR2 are MDHEN and SYDVKM. CDR3 bases: TGTGCCAGCAGTTTAATCTCAGGGTGGAGCGAGCAGTACTTC. Residues: CASSLISGWSEQYF.